This entry features one TCR beta chain sequence. Its antigen remains unidentified. Base qualities were left out, and no much larger clone turns up one base away. The germline V gene (reference sequence) supplies CDR1 GTSNPN and CDR2 SVGIG. From its cysteine to its phenylalanine, the CDR3 spans 16 amino acids. The read is trimmed to its CDR3 DNA, 48 bases read in frame from base 1. V gives up 5 bases and J gives up 1 base, and the segment between their germline ends measures 20 bases. Library preparation was by the immunoSEQ multiplex PCR assay. For TCR sequencing, RNA was extracted from every sample and reverse transcribed into cDNA to serve as template. SuperScript III was used to make first-strand cDNA, primed with a 2:1 mix of oligo-dT and random hexamers. A synthetic immune receptor repertoire was used to gauge amplification bias, and whatever bias remained was removed computationally. Processing in the source paper ran as follows. Raw reads were preprocessed to remove errors, and CDR3 was defined by IMGT conventions from the conserved cysteine to phenylalanine. Clonality was calculated as 1 minus Shannon entropy normalized by log2 of the number of productive unique TCRs. Scalp TCRbeta sequences were cross-referenced with sorted blood CD4 and CD8 repertoires so that the CD4 or CD8 identity of scalp clones could be inferred. This immuneACCESS table, as held by TCRdb, lists in-frame sequences with V and J called but not all clones. Of the missing ones, under half trace to an unresolved V gene in checked studies; the others have no known cause. The V and J calls and clone size are taken from that table; D and trimming were inferred from the DNA. For this sample there are about 220,000 clones; more than 45% appear just once. In total, the top ten clones hold roughly 1.4% of the sample.

This specimen's time point label, per the study, means: four to five weeks on oral tofacitinib. This specimen's treatment or condition label, per the study, means: oral pan-JAK inhibitor, 5-10 mg twice daily. From alopecia areata patients, peripheral blood was collected along with lesional scalp punch biopsies. After PBMCs were isolated by density centrifugation and stained for CD3, CD4 and CD8, a FACSAria was used to sort CD4+ and CD8+ T cells. This sample is drawn from a study of CD8+ T cells in alopecia areata (dated 2018 in TCRdb). With regard to the full study: The treated patients took part in an open-label pilot trial in which moderate-to-severe alopecia areata was treated with oral tofacitinib at 5 to 10 mg twice daily. Patients on tofacitinib were biopsied at baseline and after 4 and 24 weeks of treatment, and several of the patients also had a later scalp biopsy. The RNA source kit depended on sample type: the PAXgene miRNA kit for fixed scalp, the miRNeasy kit for PBMCs, and the RNeasy kit for mouse skin. Disease severity in treated patients was measured with the SALT score, which quantifies the percentage of affected scalp surface area. Tofacitinib was given for 6 to 18 months, followed by 6 months of follow-up off drug to assess delayed response and recurrence. In humans, TCRbeta sequencing was performed on scalp tissue and on sorted CD4+ and CD8+ peripheral blood T cells from healthy controls and from patients with patchy or totalis/universalis alopecia areata. Clonality in the scalp was compared among normal scalp (n=4), patchy alopecia areata scalp (n=8), and alopecia totalis/universalis scalp (n=8). To study T cell clonal expansion in alopecia areata, the researchers applied high-throughput TCRbeta sequencing to both the C3H/HeJ mouse model and human patients. TCRbeta CDR3 regions were amplified by immunoSEQ multiplex PCR with 35 Vbeta forward and 13 Jbeta reverse primers.

What the authors observed across the whole study: The treated cohort was small, with a single nonresponder, so links between baseline CD8+ expansion and response need larger studies. Tofacitinib significantly decreased scalp clonality and the number of expanded CD8+ clones among the top 100 scalp clones. Shared TCR sequences between patients were less evident than in mice, which may be partly attributable to HLA diversity in the patient population. During tofacitinib treatment, many expanded lesional clones stuck around in both scalp and blood, and this persistence may partly explain why relapse happens after treatment is stopped. Lesional scalp, especially in alopecia totalis/universalis, showed higher clonality and more expanded CD8+ clones than normal scalp, suggesting antigenic drive. Scalp TCR repertoire analysis is complicated because resident alphabeta T cells in normal human skin are also sequenced, whereas mouse skin is dominated by gammadelta T cells.

Sequencing was performed on CD4+ T cells sorted from blood, taken at week 4, from a patient treated with tofacitinib. The sequence came from a human donor with alopecia areata. The V and J segments used are TRBV30 and TRBJ1-2; no D gene is confidently identified. The nucleotides read TGTGCCTGGTCTAGGACCCTCACGGGGTTTAACTATGGCTACACCTTC. This sequence encodes CAWSRTLTGFNYGYTF.